This TCR beta chain originates from a study of response to subunit inactivated influenza vaccine. Study-level results: Only a handful of new T cells, the authors suggested, are recruited with each seasonal influenza vaccination.

This clonotype has a count of ten or more. Its target is not known. The CDR3 is 13 amino acids. V dropped 6 bases and J dropped 1 base, with 9 bases sitting between them. TCRdb recomputed calls from the RT-PCR reads with MiXCR, one row per CDR3 protein. The data show more than 600,000 distinct CDR3 sequences, less than 20% seen once. Material: PBMCs from blood, obtained roughly 5 days after vaccination. The chain has TRBV12-3 or TRBV12-4 and TRBJ1-1, with a tentative D call TRBD1 (5 bases). This TCR derives from a man aged 45 to 65 who received an inactivated influenza vaccine. The CDR3 DNA sequence: TGTGCCAGCAGACTCAGGGAGAACACTGAAGCTTTCTTT. Its protein is CASRLRENTEAFF.